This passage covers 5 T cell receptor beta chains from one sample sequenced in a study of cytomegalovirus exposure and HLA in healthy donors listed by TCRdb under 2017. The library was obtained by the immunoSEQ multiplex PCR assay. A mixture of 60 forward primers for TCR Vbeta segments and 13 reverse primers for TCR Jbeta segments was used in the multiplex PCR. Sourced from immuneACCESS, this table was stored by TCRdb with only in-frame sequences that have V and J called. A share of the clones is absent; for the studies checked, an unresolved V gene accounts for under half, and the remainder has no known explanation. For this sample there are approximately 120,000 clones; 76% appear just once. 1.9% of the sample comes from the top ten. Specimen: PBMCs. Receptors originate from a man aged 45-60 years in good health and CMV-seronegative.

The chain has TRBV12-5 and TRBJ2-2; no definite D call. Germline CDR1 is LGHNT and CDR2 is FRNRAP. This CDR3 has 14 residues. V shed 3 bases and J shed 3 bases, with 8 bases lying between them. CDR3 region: CASGFGGDTGELFF. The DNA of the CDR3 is TGTGCTAGTGGTTTTGGCGGCGACACCGGGGAGCTGTTTTTT.

The CDR3 sequence is CASSIDARLAKNIQYF. The CDR3 DNA reads as TGTGCCAGTAGTATAGATGCGAGACTAGCCAAAAACATTCAGTACTTC. The rearrangement links TRBV19 to TRBJ2-4, with unresolved D. The CDR3 covers 16 residues. The V gene's germline CDR1 is LNHDA and CDR2 SQIVND (reference sequence). V lost 0 bases and J 0 bases, leaving 9 bases between the germline ends.

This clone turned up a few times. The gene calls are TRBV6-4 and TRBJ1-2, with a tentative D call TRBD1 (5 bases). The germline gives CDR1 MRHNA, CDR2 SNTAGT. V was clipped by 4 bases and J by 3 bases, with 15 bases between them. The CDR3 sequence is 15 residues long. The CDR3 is CASSVSTTDYYGYTF. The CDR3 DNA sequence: TGTGCCAGCAGTGTTTCAACGACAGATTACTATGGCTACACCTTC.

CDR3 region: CASRPGWNTEAFF. CDR3 in DNA: TGTGCCAGCCGACCAGGGTGGAACACTGAAGCTTTCTTT. The chain links TRBV28 to TRBJ1-1; possible D gene TRBD1, 5 bases. Germline V gives CDR1 MDHEN, CDR2 SYDVKM. This CDR3 region has 13 residues. The V end was cut by 8 bases, the J end by 1 base, with 11 bases between.

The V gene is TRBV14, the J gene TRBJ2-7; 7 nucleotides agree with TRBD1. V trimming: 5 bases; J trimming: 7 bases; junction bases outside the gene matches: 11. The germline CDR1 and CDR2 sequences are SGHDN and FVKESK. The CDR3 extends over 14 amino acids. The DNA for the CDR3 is TGTGCCAGCAGCTTTACGGGACAGCTGGGGGAGCAGTACTTC. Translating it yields CASSFTGQLGEQYF.